This T cell receptor beta chain originates from a study of T-cell reconstitution after alpha-beta-depleted transplantation in children. Researchers prepared the TCRbeta library using unique molecular identifiers, the study reports. One entry per CDR3 protein, called by TCRdb with MiXCR from the PCR reads. This sample has over 150,000 distinct CDR3 sequences; about 6.8% occur once, and the top ten carry around 3%. The CDR3 totals 17 residues. CDR1 is SGHTA, CDR2 FQGNSA, per germline. J was trimmed by 1 base and V by 1 base; bases with no gene match: 4. The chain couples TRBV7-2 to TRBJ1-6; 7 positions match TRBD1. Material: PBMCs from the stem cell graft donor, obtained from the stem cell graft. The clonotype originates from a human donor who donated a stem cell graft to a child with Wiskott-Aldrich syndrome. CDR3 nucleotides: TGTGCCAGCAGCTTAGTAGGGGGCATGTCCTATAATTCACCCCTCCACTTT. Encoded protein: CASSLVGGMSYNSPLHF.